These 2 T cell receptor beta chains were all obtained from the same sample, sequenced in a study of low-dose radiotherapy and immunotherapy resistance in tumors (dated by TCRdb to between 2021 and 2022). First-strand cDNA was synthesized with Superscript III and a set of TRAV- and TRBV-specific primers, covering both TCRalpha and TCRbeta chains. A roughly 22-cycle PCR with Phusion amplified the TCRs, pairing a constant-region primer with the adapter that was attached to the V primers. TCRdb handled the public reads itself, with Q25 trimming in fastp and clone calling in MiXCR, and kept productive beta chains. Each CDR3 protein gets just one entry, which takes the most common genes and DNA from the rows behind it. Present in this sample are about 10,000 distinct CDR3 sequences, about two fifths of which were seen just once. The biggest ten clones account for roughly 6.2% of the sample. Source of these receptors: a human donor with advanced metastatic prostate, ovarian, gallbladder or colorectal cancer (not recorded which). This table probably holds off-target reads from a library built for another chain.

The rearrangement joins TRBV10-1 to TRBJ2-3; D is uncertain. Trimming took 3 bases from V and 4 from J, leaving 5 bases between them. CDR1 WNHNN and CDR2 SYGVQD come from the germline V gene (reference sequence). The CDR3 contains 12 residues. Here the CDR3 reads CASSDRSDTQYF. CDR3 nucleotides: TGCGCCAGCAGTGATCGGTCAGATACGCAGTATTTT.

This chain joins TRBV12-3 or TRBV12-4 and TRBJ1-1; D is uncertain. The CDR3 is 14 amino acids. V lost 2 bases and J 8 bases, leaving 15 bases between the germline ends. CDR3 DNA sequence: TGTGCCAGCAGTTTAAGCGAGGGTAATTTAGAAGCTTTCTTT. It translates to CASSLSEGNLEAFF.